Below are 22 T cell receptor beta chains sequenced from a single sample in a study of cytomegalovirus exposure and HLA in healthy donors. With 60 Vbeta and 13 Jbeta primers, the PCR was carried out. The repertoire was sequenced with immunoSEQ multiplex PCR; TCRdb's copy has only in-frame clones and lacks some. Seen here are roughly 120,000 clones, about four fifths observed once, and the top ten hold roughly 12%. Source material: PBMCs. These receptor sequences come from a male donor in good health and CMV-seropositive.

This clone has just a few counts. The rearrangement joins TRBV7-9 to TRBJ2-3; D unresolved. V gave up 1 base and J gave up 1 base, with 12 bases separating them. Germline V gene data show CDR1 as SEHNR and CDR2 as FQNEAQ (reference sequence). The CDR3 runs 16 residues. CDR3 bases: TGTGCCAGCAGCTTAGTTATCCAGTTCCGCACAGATACGCAGTATTTT. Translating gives CASSLVIQFRTDTQYF.

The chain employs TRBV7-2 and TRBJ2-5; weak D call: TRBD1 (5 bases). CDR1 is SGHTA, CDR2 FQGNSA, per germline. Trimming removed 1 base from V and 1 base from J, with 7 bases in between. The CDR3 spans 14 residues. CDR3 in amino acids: CASSLGGTQETQYF. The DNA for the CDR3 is TGTGCCAGCAGCTTAGGGGGCACCCAAGAGACCCAGTACTTC.

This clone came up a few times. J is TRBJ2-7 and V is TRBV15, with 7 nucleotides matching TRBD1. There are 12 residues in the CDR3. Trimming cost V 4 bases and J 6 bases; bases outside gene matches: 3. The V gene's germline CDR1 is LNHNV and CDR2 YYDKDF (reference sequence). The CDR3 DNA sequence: TGTGCCACCAGCATCGACAGGGCCGAGCAGTACTTC. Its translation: CATSIDRAEQYF.

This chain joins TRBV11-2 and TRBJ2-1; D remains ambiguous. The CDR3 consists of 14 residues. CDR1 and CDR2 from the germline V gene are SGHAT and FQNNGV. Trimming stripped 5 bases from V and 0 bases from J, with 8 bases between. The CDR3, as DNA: TGTGCCAGCAGCCCCCGTCCCTCCTACAATGAGCAGTTCTTC. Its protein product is CASSPRPSYNEQFF.

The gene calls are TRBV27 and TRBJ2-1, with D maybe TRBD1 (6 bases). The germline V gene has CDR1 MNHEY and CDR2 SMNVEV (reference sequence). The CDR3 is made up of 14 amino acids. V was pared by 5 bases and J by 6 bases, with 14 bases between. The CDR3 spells CASSDRSGANEQFF. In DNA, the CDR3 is TGTGCCAGCAGTGACAGGAGTGGGGCCAATGAGCAGTTCTTC.

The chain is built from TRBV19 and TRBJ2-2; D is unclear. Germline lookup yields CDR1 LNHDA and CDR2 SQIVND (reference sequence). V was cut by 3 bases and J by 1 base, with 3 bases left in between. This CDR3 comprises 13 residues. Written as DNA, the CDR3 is TGTGCCAGTAGTATCCTGAACACCGGGGAGCTGTTTTTT. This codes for CASSILNTGELFF.

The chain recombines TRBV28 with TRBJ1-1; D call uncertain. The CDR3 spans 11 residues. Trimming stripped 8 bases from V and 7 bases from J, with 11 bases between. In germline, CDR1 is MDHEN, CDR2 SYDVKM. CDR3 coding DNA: TGTGCCAGCCTTGACGGGTATGAAGCTTTCTTT. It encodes CASLDGYEAFF.

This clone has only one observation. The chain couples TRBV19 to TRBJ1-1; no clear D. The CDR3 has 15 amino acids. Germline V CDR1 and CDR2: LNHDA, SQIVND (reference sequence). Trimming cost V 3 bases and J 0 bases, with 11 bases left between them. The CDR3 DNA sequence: TGTGCCAGTAGTATCACCCCTTACATGAACACTGAAGCTTTCTTT. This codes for CASSITPYMNTEAFF. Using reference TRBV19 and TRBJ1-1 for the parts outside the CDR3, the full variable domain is DGGITQSPKYLFRKEGQNVTLSCEQNLNHDAMYWYRQDPGQGLRLIYYSQIVNDFQKGDIAEGYSVSREKKESFPLTVTSAQKNPTAFYLCASSITPYMNTEAFFGQGTRLTVV.

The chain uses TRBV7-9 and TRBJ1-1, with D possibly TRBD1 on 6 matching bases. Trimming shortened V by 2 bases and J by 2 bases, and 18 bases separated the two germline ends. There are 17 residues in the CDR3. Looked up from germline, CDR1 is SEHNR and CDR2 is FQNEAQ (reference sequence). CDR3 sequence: CASSLMLGQPLNTEAFF. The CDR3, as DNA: TGTGCCAGCAGCTTAATGCTGGGACAACCACTTAACACTGAAGCTTTCTTT.

CDR3 coding DNA: TGTGCCAGCAGCGTTACAGGGAGAAGAGGGGGCTACACCTTC. Translated, it gives CASSVTGRRGGYTF. V is TRBV9 and J is TRBJ1-2, with TRBD1 as a possible D gene (6 bases). Looked up from germline, CDR1 is SGDLS and CDR2 is YYNGEE. The CDR3 has 14 residues. V was shortened by 2 bases and J by 8 bases, with 16 bases between the two germline ends.

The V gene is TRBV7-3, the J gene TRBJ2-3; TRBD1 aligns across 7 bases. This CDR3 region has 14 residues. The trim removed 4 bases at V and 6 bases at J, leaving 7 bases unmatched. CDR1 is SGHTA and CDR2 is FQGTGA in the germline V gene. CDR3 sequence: CASSWTGVLDTQYF. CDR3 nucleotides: TGTGCCAGCAGCTGGACAGGAGTGCTGGATACGCAGTATTTT.

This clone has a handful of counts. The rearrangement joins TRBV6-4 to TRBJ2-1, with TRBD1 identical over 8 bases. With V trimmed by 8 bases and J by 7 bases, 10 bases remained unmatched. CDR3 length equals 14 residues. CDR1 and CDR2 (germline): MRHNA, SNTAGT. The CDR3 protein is CASSQDREINEQFF. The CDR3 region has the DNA TGTGCCAGCTCTCAGGACAGGGAGATAAATGAGCAGTTCTTC.

CDR3 protein: CASSRSALHPNYGYTF. The CDR3 DNA reads TGTGCCAGCTCTCGAAGTGCACTACATCCTAACTATGGCTACACCTTC. The chain combines TRBV9 with TRBJ1-2; D is uncertain. The length of the CDR3 is 16 residues. V gave up 7 bases and J gave up 0 bases, with 19 bases separating them. Germline CDR1 and CDR2: SGDLS and YYNGEE. Complete variable domain (other parts from reference TRBV9 and TRBJ1-2): DSGVTQTPKHLITATGQRVTLRCSPRSGDLSVYWYQQSLDQGLQFLIQYYNGEERAKGNILERFSAQQFPDLHSELNLSSLELGDSALYFCASSRSALHPNYGYTFGSGTRLTVV.

CDR3 coding DNA: TGTGCCAGCAGCCCTTCCACCGGCTCCTACGAGCAGTACTTC. The encoded protein is CASSPSTGSYEQYF. The chain combines TRBV6-5 with TRBJ2-7; D gene uncertain. The CDR3 totals 14 residues. Deletions cut 6 bases from V and 0 bases from J, with 12 bases between. CDR1 and CDR2 from the germline V gene are MNHEY and SVGAGI.

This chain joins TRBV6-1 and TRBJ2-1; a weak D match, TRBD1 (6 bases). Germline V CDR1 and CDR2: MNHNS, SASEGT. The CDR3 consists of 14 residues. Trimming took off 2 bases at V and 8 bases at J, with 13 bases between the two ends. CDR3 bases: TGTGCCAGCAGTGAACGGCGCAGGGGCGATGAGCAGTTCTTC. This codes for CASSERRRGDEQFF.

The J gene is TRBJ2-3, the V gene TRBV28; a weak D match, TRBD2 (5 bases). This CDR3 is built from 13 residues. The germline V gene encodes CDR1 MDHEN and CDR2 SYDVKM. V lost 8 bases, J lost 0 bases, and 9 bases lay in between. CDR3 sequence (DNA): TGTGCCAGCGGTCGGGAAAGCACAGATACGCAGTATTTT. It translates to CASGRESTDTQYF.

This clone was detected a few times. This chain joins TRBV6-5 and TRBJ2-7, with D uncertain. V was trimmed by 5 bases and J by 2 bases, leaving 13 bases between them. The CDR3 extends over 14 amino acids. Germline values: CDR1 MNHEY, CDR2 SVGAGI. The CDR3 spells CASSPKTRPYEQYF. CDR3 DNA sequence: TGTGCCAGCAGTCCTAAGACTCGTCCCTACGAGCAGTACTTC.

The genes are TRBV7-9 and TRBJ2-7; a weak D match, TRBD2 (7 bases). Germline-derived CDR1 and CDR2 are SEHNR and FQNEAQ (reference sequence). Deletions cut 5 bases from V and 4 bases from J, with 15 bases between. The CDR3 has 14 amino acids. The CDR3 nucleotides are TGTGCCAGCAGCCCCTTTGGGAGGGGGTACGAGCAGTACTTC. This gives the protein CASSPFGRGYEQYF.

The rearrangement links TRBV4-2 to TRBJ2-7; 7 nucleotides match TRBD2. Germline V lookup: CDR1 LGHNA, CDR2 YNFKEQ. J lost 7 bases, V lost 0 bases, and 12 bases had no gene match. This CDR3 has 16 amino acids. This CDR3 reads CASSQDGEGSPGEQYF. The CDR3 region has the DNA TGTGCCAGCAGCCAAGATGGGGAGGGCTCCCCGGGGGAGCAGTACTTC.

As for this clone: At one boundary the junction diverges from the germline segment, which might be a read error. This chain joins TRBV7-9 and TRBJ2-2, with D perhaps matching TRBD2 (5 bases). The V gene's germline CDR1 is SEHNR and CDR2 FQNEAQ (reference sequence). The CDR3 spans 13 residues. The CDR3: CSSSSRRGGELFF. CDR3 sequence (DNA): TGTTCCAGCAGCTCTCGTCGGGGCGGGGAGCTGTTTTTT.

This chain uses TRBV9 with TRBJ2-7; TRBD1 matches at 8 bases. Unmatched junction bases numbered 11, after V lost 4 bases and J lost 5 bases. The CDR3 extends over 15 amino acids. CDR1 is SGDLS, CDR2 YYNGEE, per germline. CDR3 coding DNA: TGTGCCAGCAGCCTCGAAGGACAGGGATTGGACGAGCAGTACTTC. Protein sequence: CASSLEGQGLDEQYF.

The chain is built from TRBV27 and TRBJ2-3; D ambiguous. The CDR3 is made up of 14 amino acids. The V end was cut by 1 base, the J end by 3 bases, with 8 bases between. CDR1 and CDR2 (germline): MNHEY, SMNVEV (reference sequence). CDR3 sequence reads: CASSLWRGTDTQYF. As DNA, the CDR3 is TGTGCCAGCAGTTTATGGAGAGGAACAGATACGCAGTATTTT.